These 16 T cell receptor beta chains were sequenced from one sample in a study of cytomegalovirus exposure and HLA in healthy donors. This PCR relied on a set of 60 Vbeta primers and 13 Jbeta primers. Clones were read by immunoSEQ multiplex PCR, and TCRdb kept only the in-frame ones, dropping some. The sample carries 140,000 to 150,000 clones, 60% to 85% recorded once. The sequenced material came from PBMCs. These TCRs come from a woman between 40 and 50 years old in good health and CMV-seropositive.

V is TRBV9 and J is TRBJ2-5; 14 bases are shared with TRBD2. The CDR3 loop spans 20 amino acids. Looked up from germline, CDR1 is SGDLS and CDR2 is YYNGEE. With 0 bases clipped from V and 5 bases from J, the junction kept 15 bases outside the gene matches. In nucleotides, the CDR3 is TGTGCCAGCAGCGTAGCTTTGGGACTAGCGGGGGCCGCCGGGGATGAGACCCAGTACTTC. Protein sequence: CASSVALGLAGAAGDETQYF.

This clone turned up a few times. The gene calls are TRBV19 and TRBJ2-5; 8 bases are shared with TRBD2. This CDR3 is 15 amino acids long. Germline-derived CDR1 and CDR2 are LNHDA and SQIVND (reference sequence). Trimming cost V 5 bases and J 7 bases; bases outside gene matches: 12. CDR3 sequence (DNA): TGTGCCAGTAGTTACGGGACTAGGCTTGGTGGGACCCAGTACTTC. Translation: CASSYGTRLGGTQYF.

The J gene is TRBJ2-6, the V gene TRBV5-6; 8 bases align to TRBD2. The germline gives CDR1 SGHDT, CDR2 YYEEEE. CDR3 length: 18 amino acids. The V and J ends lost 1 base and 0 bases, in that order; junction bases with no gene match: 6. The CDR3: CASSLSGTRDSGANVLTF. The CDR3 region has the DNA TGTGCCAGCAGCTTGAGCGGGACTAGAGACTCTGGGGCCAACGTCCTGACTTTC. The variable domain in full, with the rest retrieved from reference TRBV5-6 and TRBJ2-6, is DAGVTQSPTHLIKTRGQQVTLRCSPKSGHDTVSWYQQALGQGPQFIFQYYEEEERQRGNFPDRFSGHQFPNYSSELNVNALLLGDSALYLCASSLSGTRDSGANVLTFGAGSRLTVL.

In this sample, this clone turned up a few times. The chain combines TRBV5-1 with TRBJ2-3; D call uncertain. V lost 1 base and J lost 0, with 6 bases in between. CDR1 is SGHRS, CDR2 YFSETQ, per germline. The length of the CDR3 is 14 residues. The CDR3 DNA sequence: TGCGCCAGCAGCTTGCAGACTAGCACAGATACGCAGTATTTT. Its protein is CASSLQTSTDTQYF.

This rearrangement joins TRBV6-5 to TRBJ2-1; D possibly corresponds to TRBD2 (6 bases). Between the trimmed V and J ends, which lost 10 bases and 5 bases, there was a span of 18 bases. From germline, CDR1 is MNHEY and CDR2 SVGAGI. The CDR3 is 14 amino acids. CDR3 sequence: CATIGTATNNEQFF. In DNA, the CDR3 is TGTGCCACCATAGGGACTGCTACAAACAATGAGCAGTTCTTC.

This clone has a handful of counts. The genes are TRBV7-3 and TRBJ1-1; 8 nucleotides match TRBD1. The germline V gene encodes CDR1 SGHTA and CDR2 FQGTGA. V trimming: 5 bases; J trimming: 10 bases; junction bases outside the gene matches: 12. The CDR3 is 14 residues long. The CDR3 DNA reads TGTGCCAGCAGCCAGAGTGACAGGGGCTCCCTAGCTTTCTTT. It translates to CASSQSDRGSLAFF.

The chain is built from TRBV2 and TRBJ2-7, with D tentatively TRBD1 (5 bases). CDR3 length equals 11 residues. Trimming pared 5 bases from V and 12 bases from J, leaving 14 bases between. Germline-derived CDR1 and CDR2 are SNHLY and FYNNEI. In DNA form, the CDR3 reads TGTGCCAGCAGTAGTAGCCAGGGTGGGTACTTC. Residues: CASSSSQGGYF.

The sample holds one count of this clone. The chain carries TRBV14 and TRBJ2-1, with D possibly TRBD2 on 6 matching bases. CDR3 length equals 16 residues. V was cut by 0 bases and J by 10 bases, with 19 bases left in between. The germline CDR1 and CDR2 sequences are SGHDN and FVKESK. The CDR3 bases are TGTGCCAGCAGCCAAGATCGGGGGACTTCCCCATCCGAGCAGTTCTTC. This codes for CASSQDRGTSPSEQFF.

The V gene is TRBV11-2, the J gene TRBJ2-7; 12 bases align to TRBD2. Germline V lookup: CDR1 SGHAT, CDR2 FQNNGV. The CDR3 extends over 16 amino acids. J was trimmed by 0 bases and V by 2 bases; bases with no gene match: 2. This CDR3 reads CASSLTSGGSSYEQYF. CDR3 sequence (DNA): TGTGCCAGCAGCTTAACTAGCGGGGGGAGCTCCTACGAGCAGTACTTC.

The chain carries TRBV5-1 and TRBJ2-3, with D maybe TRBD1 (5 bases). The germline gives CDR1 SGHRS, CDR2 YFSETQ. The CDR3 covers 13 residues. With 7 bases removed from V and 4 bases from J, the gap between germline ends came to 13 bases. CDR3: CASSGQGSDTQYF. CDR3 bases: TGCGCCAGCTCCGGGCAGGGATCAGATACGCAGTATTTT.

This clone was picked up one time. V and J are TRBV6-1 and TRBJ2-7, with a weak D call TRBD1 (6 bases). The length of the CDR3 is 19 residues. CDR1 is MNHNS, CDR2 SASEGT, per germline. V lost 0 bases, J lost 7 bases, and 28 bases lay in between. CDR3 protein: CASSEAPFRTGHITTEQYF. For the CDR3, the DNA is TGTGCCAGCAGTGAAGCGCCCTTCCGCACGGGACACATTACTACGGAGCAGTACTTC.

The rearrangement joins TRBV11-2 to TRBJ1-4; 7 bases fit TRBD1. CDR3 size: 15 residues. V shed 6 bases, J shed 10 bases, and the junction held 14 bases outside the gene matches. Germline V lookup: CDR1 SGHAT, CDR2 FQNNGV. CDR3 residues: CASSRGQAVLGKLFF. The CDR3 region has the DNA TGTGCCAGCAGTCGAGGACAGGCCGTCTTAGGAAAACTGTTTTTT.

CDR3 sequence (DNA): TGTGCCAGCAGCTCGCCGGGGGGCGCCTCCGGCTACACCTTC. Translated, it gives CASSSPGGASGYTF. V is TRBV5-4 and J is TRBJ1-2, with D perhaps TRBD1 (6 bases). This CDR3 comprises 14 residues. V lost 3 bases and J 8 bases, leaving 17 bases between the germline ends. The germline CDR1 and CDR2 sequences are SGHNT and YYREEE (reference sequence).

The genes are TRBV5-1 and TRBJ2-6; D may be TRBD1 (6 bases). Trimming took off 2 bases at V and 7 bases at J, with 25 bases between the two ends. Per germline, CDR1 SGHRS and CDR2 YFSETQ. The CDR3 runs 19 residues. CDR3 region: CASSLGGSSFTILANVLTF. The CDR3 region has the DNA TGCGCCAGCAGCTTAGGGGGATCAAGCTTCACCATATTAGCCAACGTCCTGACTTTC.

In DNA form, the CDR3 reads TGTGCCAGCAGCCAAGATCTTTTACAGGGGACCACAGATACGCAGTATTTT. Its protein product is CASSQDLLQGTTDTQYF. The rearrangement uses TRBV4-2 and TRBJ2-3; TRBD1 aligns across 7 bases. The junction had 8 bases not matched to a gene; V was cut back by 0 bases and J by 2 bases. Germline loops: CDR1 LGHNA, CDR2 YNFKEQ. The CDR3 has 17 residues.

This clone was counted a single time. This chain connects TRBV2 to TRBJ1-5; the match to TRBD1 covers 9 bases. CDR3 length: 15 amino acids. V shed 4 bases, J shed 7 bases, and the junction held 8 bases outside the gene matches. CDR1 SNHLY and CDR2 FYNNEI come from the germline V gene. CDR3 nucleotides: TGTGCCAGCAGTGCTTCCTCGGACAGGGGCCAGCCCCAGCATTTT. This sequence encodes CASSASSDRGQPQHF.